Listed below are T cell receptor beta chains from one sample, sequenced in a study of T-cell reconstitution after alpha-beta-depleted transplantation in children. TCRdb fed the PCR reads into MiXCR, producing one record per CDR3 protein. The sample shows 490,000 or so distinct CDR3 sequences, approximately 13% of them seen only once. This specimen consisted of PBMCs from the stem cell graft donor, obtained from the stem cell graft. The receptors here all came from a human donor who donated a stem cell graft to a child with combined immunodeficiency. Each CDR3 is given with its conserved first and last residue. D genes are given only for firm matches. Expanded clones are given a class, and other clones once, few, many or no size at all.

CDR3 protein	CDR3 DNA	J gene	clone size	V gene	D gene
CASSLAGTRTTDTQYF	TGTGCCAGCAGTTTAGCCGGCACCCGAACCACAGATACGCAGTATTTT	TRBJ2-3	many	TRBV12-3/TRBV12-4	NA
CASSGGLASETWNEQYF	TGCGCCAGCAGCGGGGGCCTAGCCTCCGAAACGTGGAACGAGCAGTACTTC	TRBJ2-7	NA	TRBV5-1	NA
CASSQAGGEKLFF	TGTGCCAGCAGCCAGGCTGGGGGTGAAAAACTGTTTTTT	TRBJ1-4	few	TRBV5-6	NA
CASSPRTVFTDTQYF	TGTGCCAGCAGCCCCCGGACAGTCTTCACAGATACGCAGTATTTT	TRBJ2-3	few	TRBV7-8	NA
CASSLALIDGTDSTDTQYF	TGTGCCAGCAGCTTAGCGCTAATAGATGGGACAGACAGCACAGATACGCAGTATTTT	TRBJ2-3	few	TRBV7-2	TRBD1
CASSDALYEQYF	TGTGCCAGCAGTGACGCCCTCTACGAGCAGTACTTC	TRBJ2-7	few	TRBV25-1	NA
CASSRPSGGAGWTGELFF	TGTGCCAGCAGCCGACCTAGCGGGGGGGCCGGTTGGACCGGGGAGCTGTTTTTT	TRBJ2-2	NA	TRBV11-2	TRBD2
CASSYSLGVGGETQYF	TGTGCCAGCAGTTACTCCCTCGGAGTTGGTGGGGAGACCCAGTACTTC	TRBJ2-5	NA	TRBV6-5	NA
CSVGEGMGNQPQHF	TGCAGCGTCGGGGAGGGGATGGGCAATCAGCCCCAGCATTTT	TRBJ1-5	many	TRBV29-1	NA
CASSHGQGEEKLFF	TGTGCCAGCAGCCACGGACAGGGGGAAGAAAAACTGTTTTTT	TRBJ1-4	many	TRBV4-2	TRBD1
CASSPGQGAREQYF	TGCGCCAGCAGCCCAGGACAGGGGGCGCGCGAGCAGTACTTC	TRBJ2-7	many	TRBV5-1	TRBD1
CASSLGEGFPPQHF	TGTGCCAGCAGCTTAGGAGAGGGTTTTCCGCCCCAGCATTTT	TRBJ1-5	few	TRBV7-9	NA
CASSWGTTQETQYF	TGCGCCAGCAGCTGGGGGACTACCCAAGAGACCCAGTACTTC	TRBJ2-5	few	TRBV5-1	TRBD2
CASRVADRGQETQYF	TGCGCCAGCAGAGTAGCGGACAGGGGCCAAGAGACCCAGTACTTC	TRBJ2-5	NA	TRBV5-1	TRBD1